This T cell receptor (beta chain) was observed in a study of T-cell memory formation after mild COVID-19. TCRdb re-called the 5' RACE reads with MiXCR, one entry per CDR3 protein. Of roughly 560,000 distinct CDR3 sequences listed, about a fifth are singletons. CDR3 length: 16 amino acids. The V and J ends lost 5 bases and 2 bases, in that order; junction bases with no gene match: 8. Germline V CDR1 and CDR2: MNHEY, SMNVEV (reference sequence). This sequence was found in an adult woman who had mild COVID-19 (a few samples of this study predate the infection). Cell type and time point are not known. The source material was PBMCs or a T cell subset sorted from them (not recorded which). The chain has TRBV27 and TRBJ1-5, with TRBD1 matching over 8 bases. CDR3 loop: CASSRRQGMGNQPQHF. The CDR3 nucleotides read TGTGCCAGCAGTCGTCGACAGGGGATGGGCAATCAGCCCCAGCATTTT.